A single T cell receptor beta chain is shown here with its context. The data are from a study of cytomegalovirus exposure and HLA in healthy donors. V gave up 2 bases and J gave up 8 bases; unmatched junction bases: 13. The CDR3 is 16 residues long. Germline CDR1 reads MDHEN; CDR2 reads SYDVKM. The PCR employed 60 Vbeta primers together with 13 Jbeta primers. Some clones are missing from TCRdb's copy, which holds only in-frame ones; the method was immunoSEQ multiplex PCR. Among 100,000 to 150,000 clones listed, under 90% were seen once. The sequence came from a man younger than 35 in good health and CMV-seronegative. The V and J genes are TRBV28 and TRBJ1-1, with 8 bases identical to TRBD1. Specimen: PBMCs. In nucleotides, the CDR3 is TGTGCCAGCAGTTTAATGGCCAGGGGGCGCGCGTCGGAAGCTTTCTTT. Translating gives CASSLMARGRASEAFF.